This T cell receptor beta chain was obtained from a study of cytomegalovirus exposure and HLA in healthy donors. Overall study results and limits: High sensitivity and specificity were reportedly achieved when the classifier diagnosed cytomegalovirus status.

A few counts support this clone. Antigen unknown. Profiled with immunoSEQ multiplex PCR; TCRdb holds only in-frame clones, not every one. Among 120,000 to 150,000 clones listed, approximately 84% were seen once. The CDR3 loop spans 15 amino acids. V lost 5 bases to trimming and J lost 4 bases, with 15 bases between them. Germline lookup yields CDR1 KGHSH and CDR2 LQKENI. The sample comprised PBMCs. This chain uses TRBV18 with TRBJ1-3; D remains unclear. The receptor was derived from a woman younger than 45 in good health and CMV-seronegative. The CDR3 loop reads CASSAQPTGGNTIYF. The CDR3 DNA follows: TGTGCCAGCTCAGCACAGCCGACTGGGGGAAACACCATATATTTT.